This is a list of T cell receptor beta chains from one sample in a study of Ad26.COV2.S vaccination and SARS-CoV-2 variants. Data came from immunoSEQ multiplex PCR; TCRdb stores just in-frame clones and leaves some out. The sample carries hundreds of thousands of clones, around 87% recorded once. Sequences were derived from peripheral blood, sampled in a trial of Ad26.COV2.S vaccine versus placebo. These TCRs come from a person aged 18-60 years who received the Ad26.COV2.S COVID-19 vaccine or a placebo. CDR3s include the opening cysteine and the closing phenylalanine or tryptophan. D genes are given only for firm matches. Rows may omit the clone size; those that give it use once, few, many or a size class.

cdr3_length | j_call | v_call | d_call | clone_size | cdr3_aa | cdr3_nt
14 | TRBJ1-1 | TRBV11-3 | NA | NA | CASSWGGLNTEAFF | TGTGCCAGCAGCTGGGGGGGCCTGAACACTGAAGCTTTCTTT
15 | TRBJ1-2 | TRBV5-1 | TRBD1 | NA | CASSLDGQGSYGYTF | TGCGCCAGCAGCTTGGATGGACAGGGGAGCTATGGCTACACCTTC
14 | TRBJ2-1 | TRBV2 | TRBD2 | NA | CASCLAGAVNEQFF | TGTGCCAGCTGCCTAGCGGGGGCCGTCAATGAGCAGTTCTTC
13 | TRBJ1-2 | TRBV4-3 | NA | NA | CASSQDRGYGYTF | TGCGCCAGCAGCCAAGATCGGGGCTATGGCTACACCTTC
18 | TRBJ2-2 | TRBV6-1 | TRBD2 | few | CASSELPGLGAGTGELFF | TGTGCCAGCAGCGAACTCCCGGGACTAGGGGCGGGCACCGGGGAGCTGTTTTTT
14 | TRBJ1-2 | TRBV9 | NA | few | CASSPGQANYGYTF | TGTGCCAGCAGCCCGGGACAAGCTAACTATGGCTACACCTTC
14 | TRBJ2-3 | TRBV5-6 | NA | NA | CASSLGAETDTQYF | TGTGCCAGCAGCTTGGGGGCGGAGACAGATACGCAGTATTTT
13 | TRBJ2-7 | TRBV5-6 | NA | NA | CASSLDASYEQYF | TGTGCCAGCAGCTTGGACGCTTCCTACGAGCAGTACTTC
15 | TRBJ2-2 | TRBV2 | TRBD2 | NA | CASRQTSGGAGELFF | TGTGCCAGCAGGCAAACTAGCGGGGGGGCCGGGGAGCTGTTTTTT
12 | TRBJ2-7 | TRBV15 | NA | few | CATSRDQGEQYF | TGTGCCACCAGCAGAGATCAGGGGGAGCAGTACTTC